This T cell receptor beta chain was sequenced in a study of blood T cell repertoires in COVID-19. At the level of the study: Samples of COVID-19 (acute and convalescent) were obtained from the United States, Italy and Spain.

Per the germline V gene, CDR1 is SGHAT and CDR2 is FQNNGV. The CDR3 is made up of 14 amino acids. V shed 5 bases and J 11 bases; nucleotides not matched to a gene: 8. This table comes from immunoSEQ multiplex PCR, and its TCRdb copy is limited to in-frame clones, with some not included. The repertoire holds roughly 140,000 clones, with about nine tenths as singletons. The receptor was derived from a woman in her sixties with active or convalescent COVID-19. Sequencing was performed on peripheral blood. The J gene is TRBJ1-6, the V gene TRBV11-2, with 8 bases matching TRBD1. Here the CDR3 DNA reads TGTGCCAGCAGCCTGGGACAGGTTGGTCCACCCCTCCACTTT. Translated: CASSLGQVGPPLHF. The full variable domain, completed using reference TRBV11-2 and TRBJ1-6, is EAGVAQSPRYKIIEKRQSVAFWCNPISGHATLYWYQQILGQGPKLLIQFQNNGVVDDSQLPKDRFSAERLKGVDSTLKIQPAKLEDSAVYLCASSLGQVGPPLHFGNGTRLTVT.